This TCR beta chain was sequenced during a study of Graves' ophthalmopathy and Graves' hyperthyroidism. Amplified material comprised TCR beta CDR3 regions derived from RNA transcripts. Investigators did first-round RT-PCR with HTBI primers, then second-round multiplex PCR. TCRdb re-analysed the multiplex PCR reads in MiXCR, keeping a single row per CDR3 protein. The data hold approximately 460,000 distinct CDR3 sequences, with 13% to 15% observed a single time. Pregnancy or lactation, uncontrolled infections and other autoimmune diseases were grounds for excluding patients. What supplied the PBMCs was about 9.1 ml of fresh peripheral blood. V lost 3 bases and J lost 1, with 22 bases in between. Germline CDR1 is SGHRS and CDR2 is YFSETQ. The CDR3 extends over 19 amino acids.

The receptor was isolated from a woman in her thirties with Graves' ophthalmopathy. The sample consisted of blood. The V gene is TRBV5-1, the J gene TRBJ2-2; no clear D gene. The CDR3 region has the DNA TGCGCCAGCAGCTCTTTTTATTACCTGACTCCGCAGAACACCGGGGAGCTGTTTTTT. Translation gives CASSSFYYLTPQNTGELFF.